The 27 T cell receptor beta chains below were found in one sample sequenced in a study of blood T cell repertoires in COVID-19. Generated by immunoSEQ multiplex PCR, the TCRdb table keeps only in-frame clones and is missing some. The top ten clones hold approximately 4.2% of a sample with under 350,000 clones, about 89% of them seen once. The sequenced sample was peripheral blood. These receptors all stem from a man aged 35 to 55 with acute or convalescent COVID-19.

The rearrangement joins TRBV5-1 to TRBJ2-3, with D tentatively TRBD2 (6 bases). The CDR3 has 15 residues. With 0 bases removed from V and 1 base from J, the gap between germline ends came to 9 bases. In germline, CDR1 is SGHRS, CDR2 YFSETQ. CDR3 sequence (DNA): TGCGCCAGCAGCTTGGGGGTAGCGGGCACAGATACGCAGTATTTT. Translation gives CASSLGVAGTDTQYF.

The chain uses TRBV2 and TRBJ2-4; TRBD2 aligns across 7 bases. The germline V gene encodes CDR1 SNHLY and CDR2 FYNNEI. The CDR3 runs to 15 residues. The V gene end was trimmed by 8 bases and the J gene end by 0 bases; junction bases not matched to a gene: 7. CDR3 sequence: CASVGEGLAKNIQYF. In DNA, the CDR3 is TGTGCCAGCGTTGGGGAGGGACTAGCCAAAAACATTCAGTACTTC.

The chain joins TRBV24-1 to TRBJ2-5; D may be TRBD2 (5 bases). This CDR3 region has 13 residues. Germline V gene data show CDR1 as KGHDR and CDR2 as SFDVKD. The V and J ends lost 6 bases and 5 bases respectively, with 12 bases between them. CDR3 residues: CATSPRGKETQYF. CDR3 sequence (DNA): TGTGCCACCAGTCCGAGAGGGAAGGAGACCCAGTACTTC.

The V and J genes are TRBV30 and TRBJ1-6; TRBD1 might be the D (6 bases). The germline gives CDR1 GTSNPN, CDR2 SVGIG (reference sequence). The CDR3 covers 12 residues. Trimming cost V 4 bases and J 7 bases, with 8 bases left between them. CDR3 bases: TGTGCCTGGAACCAGGGGAATTCACCCCTCCACTTT. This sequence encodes CAWNQGNSPLHF.

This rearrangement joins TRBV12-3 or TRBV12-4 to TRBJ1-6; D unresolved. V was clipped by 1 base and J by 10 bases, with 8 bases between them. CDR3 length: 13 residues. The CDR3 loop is CASSLDNRSPLHF. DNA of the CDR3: TGTGCCAGCAGTTTAGACAACAGATCACCCCTCCACTTT.

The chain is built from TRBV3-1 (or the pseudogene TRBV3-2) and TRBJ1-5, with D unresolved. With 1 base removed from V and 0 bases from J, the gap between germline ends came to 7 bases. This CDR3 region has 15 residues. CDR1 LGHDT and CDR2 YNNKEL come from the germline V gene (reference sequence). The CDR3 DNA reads TGTGCCAGCAGCCAAGGCCGCTATAGCAATCAGCCCCAGCATTTT. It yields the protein CASSQGRYSNQPQHF.

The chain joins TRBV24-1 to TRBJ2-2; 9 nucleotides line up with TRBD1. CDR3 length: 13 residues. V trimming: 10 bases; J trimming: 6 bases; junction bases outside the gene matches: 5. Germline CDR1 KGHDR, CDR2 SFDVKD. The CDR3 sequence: CATRGQGPGELFF. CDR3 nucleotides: TGTGCCACGAGGGGACAGGGTCCCGGGGAGCTGTTTTTT.

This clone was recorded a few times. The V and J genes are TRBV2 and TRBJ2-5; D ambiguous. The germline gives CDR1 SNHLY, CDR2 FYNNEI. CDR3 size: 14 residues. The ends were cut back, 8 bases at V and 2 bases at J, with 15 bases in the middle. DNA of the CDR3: TGTGCCAGCGGCGGTACCCTGGGTCAAGAGACCCAGTACTTC. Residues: CASGGTLGQETQYF.

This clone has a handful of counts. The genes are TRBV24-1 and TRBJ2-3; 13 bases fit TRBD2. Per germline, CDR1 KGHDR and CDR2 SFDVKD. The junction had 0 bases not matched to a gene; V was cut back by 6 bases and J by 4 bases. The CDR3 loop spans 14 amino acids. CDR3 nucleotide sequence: TGTGCCACCAGTACTAGCGGGGGGGCAGATACGCAGTATTTT. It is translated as CATSTSGGADTQYF.

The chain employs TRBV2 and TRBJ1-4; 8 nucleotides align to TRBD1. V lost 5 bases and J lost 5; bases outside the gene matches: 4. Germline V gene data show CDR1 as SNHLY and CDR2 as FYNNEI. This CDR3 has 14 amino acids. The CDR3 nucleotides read TGTGCCAGCAGTCGGACAGGGAGGAATGAAAAACTGTTTTTT. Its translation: CASSRTGRNEKLFF.

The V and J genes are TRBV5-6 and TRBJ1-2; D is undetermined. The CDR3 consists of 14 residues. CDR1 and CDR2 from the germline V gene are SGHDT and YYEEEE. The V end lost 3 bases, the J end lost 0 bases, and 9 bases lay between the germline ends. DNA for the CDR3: TGTGCCAGCAGCTGGGGAGAAGCTAACTATGGCTACACCTTC. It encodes CASSWGEANYGYTF. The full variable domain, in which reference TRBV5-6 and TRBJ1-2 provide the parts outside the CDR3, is DAGVTQSPTHLIKTRGQQVTLRCSPKSGHDTVSWYQQALGQGPQFIFQYYEEEERQRGNFPDRFSGHQFPNYSSELNVNALLLGDSALYLCASSWGEANYGYTFGSGTRLTVV.

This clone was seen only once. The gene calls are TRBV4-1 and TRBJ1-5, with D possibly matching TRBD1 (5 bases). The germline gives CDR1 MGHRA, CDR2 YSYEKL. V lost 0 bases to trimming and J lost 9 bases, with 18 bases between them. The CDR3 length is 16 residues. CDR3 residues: CASSQEMGPILGPQHF. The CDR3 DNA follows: TGCGCCAGCAGCCAAGAGATGGGGCCGATCCTCGGGCCCCAGCATTTT.

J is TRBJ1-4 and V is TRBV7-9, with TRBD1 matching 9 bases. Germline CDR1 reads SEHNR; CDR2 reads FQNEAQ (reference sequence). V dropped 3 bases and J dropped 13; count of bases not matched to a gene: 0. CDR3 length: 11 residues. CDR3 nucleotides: TGTGCCAGCAGCTTGGACAGGGGACTGTTTTTT. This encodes CASSLDRGLFF.

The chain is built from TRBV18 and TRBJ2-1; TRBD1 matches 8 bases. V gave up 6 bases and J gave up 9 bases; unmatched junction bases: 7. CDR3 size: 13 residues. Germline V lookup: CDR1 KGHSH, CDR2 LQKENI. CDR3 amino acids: CASSRDRITEQFF. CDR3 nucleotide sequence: TGTGCCAGCTCCCGGGACAGGATTACTGAGCAGTTCTTC.

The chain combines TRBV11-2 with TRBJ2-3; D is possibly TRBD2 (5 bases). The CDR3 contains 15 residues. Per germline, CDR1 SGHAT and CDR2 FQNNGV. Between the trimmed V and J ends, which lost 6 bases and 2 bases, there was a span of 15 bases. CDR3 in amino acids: CASSRRTGITDTQYF. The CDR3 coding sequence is TGTGCCAGCAGTCGCCGGACGGGGATCACAGATACGCAGTATTTT.

The DNA of the CDR3 is TGCGCCAGCAGCTGGAAGGGGTCCGGAGGGGAGCTGTTTTTT. Translating gives CASSWKGSGGELFF. V gene TRBV5-1 combines with J gene TRBJ2-2, with D possibly matching TRBD1 (5 bases). This CDR3 is 14 amino acids long. Trimming shortened V by 3 bases and J by 8 bases, and 14 bases separated the two germline ends. CDR1 and CDR2 from the germline V gene are SGHRS and YFSETQ.

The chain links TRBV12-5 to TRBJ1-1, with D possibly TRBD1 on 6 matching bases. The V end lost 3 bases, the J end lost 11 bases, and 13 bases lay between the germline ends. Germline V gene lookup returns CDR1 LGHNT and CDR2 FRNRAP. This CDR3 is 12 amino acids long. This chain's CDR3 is CASGFDDRPAFF. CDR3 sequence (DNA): TGTGCTAGTGGTTTTGATGACAGGCCGGCTTTCTTT.

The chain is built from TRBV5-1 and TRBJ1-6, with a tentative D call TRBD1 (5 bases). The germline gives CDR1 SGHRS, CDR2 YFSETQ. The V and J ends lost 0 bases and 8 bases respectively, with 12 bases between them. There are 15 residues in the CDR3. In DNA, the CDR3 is TGCGCCAGCAGCTTGGTTGGGGGGAGTGATTCACCCCTCCACTTT. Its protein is CASSLVGGSDSPLHF.

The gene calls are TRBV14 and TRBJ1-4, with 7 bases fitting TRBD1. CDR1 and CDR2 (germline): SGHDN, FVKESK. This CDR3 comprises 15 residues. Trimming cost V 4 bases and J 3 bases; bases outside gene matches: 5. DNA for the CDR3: TGTGCCAGCAGCCCGGGACAGTCGGCTAATGAAAAACTGTTTTTT. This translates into CASSPGQSANEKLFF.

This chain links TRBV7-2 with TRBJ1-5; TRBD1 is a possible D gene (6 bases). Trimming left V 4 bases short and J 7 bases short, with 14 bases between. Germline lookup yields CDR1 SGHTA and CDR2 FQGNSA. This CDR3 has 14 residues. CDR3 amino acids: CASSSVNRAQPQHF. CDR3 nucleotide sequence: TGTGCCAGCAGCTCCGTTAACAGGGCCCAGCCCCAGCATTTT.

The CDR3 DNA follows: TGTGCCACCAGTGATTCTGGGGGACAGGGATCCTACGAGCAGTACTTC. This encodes CATSDSGGQGSYEQYF. The V and J genes are TRBV24-1 and TRBJ2-7, with 9 bases fitting TRBD1. Trimming cost V 2 bases and J 1 base; bases outside gene matches: 5. The CDR3 extends over 16 amino acids. The V gene's germline CDR1 is KGHDR and CDR2 SFDVKD.

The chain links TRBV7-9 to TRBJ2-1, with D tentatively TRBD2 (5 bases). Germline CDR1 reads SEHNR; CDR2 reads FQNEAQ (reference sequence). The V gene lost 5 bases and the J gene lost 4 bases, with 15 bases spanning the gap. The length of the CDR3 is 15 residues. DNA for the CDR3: TGTGCCAGCAGCCCGGGCGAGGGCTATTACAATGAGCAGTTCTTC. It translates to CASSPGEGYYNEQFF.

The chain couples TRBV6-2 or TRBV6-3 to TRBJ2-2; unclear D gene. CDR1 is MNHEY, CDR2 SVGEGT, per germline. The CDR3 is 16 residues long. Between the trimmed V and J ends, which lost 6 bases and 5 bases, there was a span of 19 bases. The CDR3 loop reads CASSTPGFYYTGELFF. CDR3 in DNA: TGTGCCAGCAGCACCCCCGGGTTTTATTATACCGGGGAGCTGTTTTTT.

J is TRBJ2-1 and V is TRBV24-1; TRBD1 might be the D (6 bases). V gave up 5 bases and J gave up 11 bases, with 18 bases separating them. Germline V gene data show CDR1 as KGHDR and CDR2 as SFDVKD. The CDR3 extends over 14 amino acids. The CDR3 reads CATSAGTPPSQQFF. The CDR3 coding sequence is TGTGCCACCAGTGCTGGGACACCCCCCTCTCAGCAGTTCTTC.

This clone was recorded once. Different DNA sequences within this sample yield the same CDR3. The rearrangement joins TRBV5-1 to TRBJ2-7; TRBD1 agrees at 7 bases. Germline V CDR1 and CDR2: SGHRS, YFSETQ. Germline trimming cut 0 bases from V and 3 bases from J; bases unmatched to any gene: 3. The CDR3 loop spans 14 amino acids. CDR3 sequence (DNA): TGCGCCAGCAGCTTGGCCCCAGGGGGCTACGAGCAGTACTTC. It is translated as CASSLAPGGYEQYF. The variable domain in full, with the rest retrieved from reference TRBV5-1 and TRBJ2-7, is KAGVTQTPRYLIKTRGQQVTLSCSPISGHRSVSWYQQTPGQGLQFLFEYFSETQRNKGNFPGRFSGRQFSNSRSEMNVSTLELGDSALYLCASSLAPGGYEQYFGPGTRLTVT.

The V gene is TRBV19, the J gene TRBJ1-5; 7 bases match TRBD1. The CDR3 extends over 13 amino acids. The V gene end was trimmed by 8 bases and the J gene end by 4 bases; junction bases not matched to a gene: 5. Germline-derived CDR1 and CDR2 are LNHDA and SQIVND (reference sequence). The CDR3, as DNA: TGTGCCAGTGGACAGGAGATTAATCAGCCCCAGCATTTT. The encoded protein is CASGQEINQPQHF. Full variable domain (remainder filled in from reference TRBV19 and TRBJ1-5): DGGITQSPKYLFRKEGQNVTLSCEQNLNHDAMYWYRQDPGQGLRLIYYSQIVNDFQKGDIAEGYSVSREKKESFPLTVTSAQKNPTAFYLCASGQEINQPQHFGDGTRLSIL.

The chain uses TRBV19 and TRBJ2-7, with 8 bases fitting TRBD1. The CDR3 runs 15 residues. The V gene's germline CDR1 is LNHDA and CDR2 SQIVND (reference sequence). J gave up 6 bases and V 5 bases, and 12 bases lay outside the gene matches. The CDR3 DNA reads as TGTGCCAGTAGTTCATGTAGGACAGGGAGTTGCGAGCAGTACTTC. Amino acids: CASSSCRTGSCEQYF.